Below, one T cell receptor (beta chain) is given with its context. In the same sample, other DNA sequences code for this CDR3. This sample is drawn from a study of control samples from healthy donors and cancer patients. The germline V gene has CDR1 LGHDT and CDR2 YNNKEL (reference sequence). Trimming cost V 0 bases and J 7 bases, with 10 bases left between them. The CDR3 spans 15 residues. Here immunoSEQ multiplex PCR was the method, and the copy in TCRdb shows in-frame clones only, minus some. The sample carries roughly 130,000 clones, 85% to 95% recorded once. This TCR was sampled from a man in his sixties with colorectal cancer. Sequencing input: PBMCs. This sequence joins TRBV3-1 (or the pseudogene TRBV3-2) and TRBJ1-6; D call uncertain. CDR3 nucleotide sequence: TGTGCCAGCAGCCAAGATTGGGGTGGGAATTCACCCCTCCACTTT. Its translation: CASSQDWGGNSPLHF.